The clone carrying this T cell receptor (beta chain) showed up just a few times. Its target is unknown. The source material, RNA transcripts, was used to amplify TCR beta CDR3 regions. The HTBI set primed first-round TCR CDR3 RT-PCR. TCRdb passed the multiplex PCR reads through MiXCR, listing each CDR3 protein once. The sample has about 500,000 distinct CDR3 sequences; over 15% are singletons. Pregnant or lactating patients were excluded, as were those with uncontrolled infection or other autoimmune disease. PBMCs were sourced from less than 13 ml fresh peripheral blood. This specimen comes from a study of T cells in Graves' hyperthyroidism and ophthalmopathy. Study findings and constraints: The model foresaw ophthalmopathy a median roughly 6 months prior to onset. The blood repertoire included most of the expanded thyroid clonotypes above 0.001.

This clonotype was obtained from a woman between 18 and 30 years old with Graves' hyperthyroidism. Material: blood.

CDR3 sequence (DNA): TGTGCCAGCAGCCAAGATGTTTTCGGGCAGGGAGGTGAAAAACTGTTTTTT. Its protein is CASSQDVFGQGGEKLFF. V usage is TRBV3-1 and J usage is TRBJ1-4; possibly TRBD1 for D (5 bases). Trimming shortened V by 0 bases and J by 7 bases, and 18 bases separated the two germline ends. From germline, CDR1 is LGHDT and CDR2 YNNKEL (reference sequence). The CDR3 runs 17 residues.